Included here is one TCR beta chain sequence, with context. The antigen remains unidentified. The PCR used 60 Vbeta and 13 Jbeta primers. Assay used: immunoSEQ multiplex PCR; TCRdb lists only in-frame clones, some missing. The sample holds about 130,000 clones, 74% seen once. This sample was taken from a study of cytomegalovirus exposure and HLA in healthy donors. Study results and limitations: There were some public TCRs occurring in many donors, but most TCR sequences were rare.

This CDR3 is built from 15 residues. Germline loops: CDR1 MNHNS, CDR2 SASEGT. J gave up 0 bases and V 5 bases, and 4 bases lay outside the gene matches. What was sequenced was PBMCs. The clonotype originates from a woman aged 50 to 65 in good health and CMV-seropositive. The chain recombines TRBV6-1 with TRBJ1-5; TRBD1 matches 7 bases. The CDR3 protein is CASSRDSDSNQPQHF. The CDR3 DNA reads as TGTGCCAGCAGTCGGGACAGTGATAGCAATCAGCCCCAGCATTTT.